This T cell receptor (beta chain) was observed in a study of blood T cell repertoires in COVID-19. Study-wide background: Whether acute or convalescent, the COVID-19 samples came from the United States, Italy and Spain. Nucleic acid was either cDNA or gDNA, and it came from T cells, B-cell-depleted T cells, or PBMCs.

Notes on this clone: The same CDR3 is also encoded by other DNA sequences in this sample.

As processed by the authors: Reference gene primer amplification yielded estimated nucleated cell counts. TCRdb keeps only in-frame clones here, not all; method: immunoSEQ multiplex PCR. V and J calls and clone size come straight from that table; D and trimming were deduced from the DNA. Of around 86,000 clones in the sample, 85% were seen once. Germline V CDR1 and CDR2: SGHTA, FQGTGA. The CDR3 contains 13 residues. V lost 5 bases and J lost 1, with 8 bases in between. Sequencing was done on a sample of peripheral blood. The receptor's source is a man older than 75 with acute or convalescent COVID-19. The gene calls are TRBV7-3 and TRBJ1-1, with D unresolved. The CDR3 nucleotides are TGTGCCAGCAGCCGCGACACGAACACTGAAGCTTTCTTT. Amino acids: CASSRDTNTEAFF.